Listed below are T cell receptor beta chains from one sample, sequenced in a study of T cell responses to AZD1222 COVID-19 vaccine. Sequencing was performed with immunoSEQ multiplex PCR; in TCRdb, only in-frame clones are kept and a portion is missing. This table has 90,000 to 120,000 clones, approximately 90% appearing once. The sample was peripheral blood, taken 28 days after the second AZD1222 dose. Receptors originate from an adult who received the AZD1222 COVID-19 vaccine. Both conserved end residues are part of each CDR3. The order of the fields is CDR3 DNA, CDR3 protein, J gene, clone size, V gene, D gene, CDR3 length. D genes are given only for firm matches. Clone size, where shown, is once, few, many, or a class for clones that have expanded.

cdr3_nt: TGTGCCAGCAGTTTCACAACAGGCTCTTTCTTT; cdr3_aa: CASSFTTGSFF; j_call: TRBJ1-1; clone_size: NA; v_call: TRBV2; d_call: NA; cdr3_length: 11
cdr3_nt: TGTGCCAGCAGCTTAATGGGGTCGACTAATGAAAAACTGTTTTTT; cdr3_aa: CASSLMGSTNEKLFF; j_call: TRBJ1-4; clone_size: NA; v_call: TRBV7-9; d_call: NA; cdr3_length: 15
cdr3_nt: TGTGCCAGCAGTGAATCACCTAATTCACCCCTCCACTTT; cdr3_aa: CASSESPNSPLHF; j_call: TRBJ1-6; clone_size: NA; v_call: TRBV6-1; d_call: NA; cdr3_length: 13
cdr3_nt: TGTGCCAGCAGCTTAGACCGCGGAAACACCATATATTTT; cdr3_aa: CASSLDRGNTIYF; j_call: TRBJ1-3; clone_size: few; v_call: TRBV11-3; d_call: NA; cdr3_length: 13
cdr3_nt: TGTGCCAGCAGACAAAACACTGTTAGCAATCAGCCCCAGCATTTT; cdr3_aa: CASRQNTVSNQPQHF; j_call: TRBJ1-5; clone_size: NA; v_call: TRBV7-8; d_call: NA; cdr3_length: 15
cdr3_nt: TGCAGTGCTAGTAAGCGGTTTGACTGGGGTTCCTACGAGCAGTACTTC; cdr3_aa: CSASKRFDWGSYEQYF; j_call: TRBJ2-7; clone_size: NA; v_call: TRBV20-1; d_call: NA; cdr3_length: 16
cdr3_nt: TGCGCCAGCAGCGCAGGGGACAGGGACCGCTATGGCTACACCTTC; cdr3_aa: CASSAGDRDRYGYTF; j_call: TRBJ1-2; clone_size: NA; v_call: TRBV5-1; d_call: TRBD1; cdr3_length: 15
cdr3_nt: TGTGCCAGCAGTTTCTCGCGGGGGGACAGGGTTTTCGCCGGGGAGCTGTTTTTT; cdr3_aa: CASSFSRGDRVFAGELFF; j_call: TRBJ2-2; clone_size: NA; v_call: TRBV28; d_call: NA; cdr3_length: 18
cdr3_nt: TGCGCCAGCAGTTCCGACGGTGATAGCAATCAGCCCCAGCATTTT; cdr3_aa: CASSSDGDSNQPQHF; j_call: TRBJ1-5; clone_size: NA; v_call: TRBV5-1; d_call: NA; cdr3_length: 15
cdr3_nt: TGCGCCAGCAGCCAGGATGACAGGGGGGGCTACAATGAGCAGTTCTTC; cdr3_aa: CASSQDDRGGYNEQFF; j_call: TRBJ2-1; clone_size: NA; v_call: TRBV4-1; d_call: TRBD1; cdr3_length: 16
cdr3_nt: TGTGCCAGCAGTTCGCGGGAGGGCGGGAATACGCAGTATTTT; cdr3_aa: CASSSREGGNTQYF; j_call: TRBJ2-3; clone_size: NA; v_call: TRBV6-2/TRBV6-3; d_call: TRBD2; cdr3_length: 14
cdr3_nt: TGTGCCAGCAGCCGGGACGTGTCCTCCTATAATTCACCCCTCCACTTT; cdr3_aa: CASSRDVSSYNSPLHF; j_call: TRBJ1-6; clone_size: NA; v_call: TRBV9; d_call: NA; cdr3_length: 16
cdr3_nt: TGCAGCGTTAGAACAGGCTACACCGGGGAGCTGTTTTTT; cdr3_aa: CSVRTGYTGELFF; j_call: TRBJ2-2; clone_size: NA; v_call: TRBV29-1; d_call: NA; cdr3_length: 13
cdr3_nt: TGTGCCAGCAGCCCGCAGCAATCTACCCCCACTGAAGCTTTCTTT; cdr3_aa: CASSPQQSTPTEAFF; j_call: TRBJ1-1; clone_size: NA; v_call: TRBV7-9; d_call: NA; cdr3_length: 15
cdr3_nt: TGTGCCAGCAGTTTGGGTCCGGACGCCGAGCAGTACTTC; cdr3_aa: CASSLGPDAEQYF; j_call: TRBJ2-7; clone_size: NA; v_call: TRBV12-3/TRBV12-4; d_call: NA; cdr3_length: 13
cdr3_nt: TGTGCCAGCATCCCACAGACGGGCATGAACACTGAAGCTTTCTTT; cdr3_aa: CASIPQTGMNTEAFF; j_call: TRBJ1-1; clone_size: NA; v_call: TRBV6-5; d_call: NA; cdr3_length: 15
cdr3_nt: TGCGCCAGCAGCTTGGGGGACACATCCTATGGCTACACCTTC; cdr3_aa: CASSLGDTSYGYTF; j_call: TRBJ1-2; clone_size: NA; v_call: TRBV5-1; d_call: NA; cdr3_length: 14
cdr3_nt: TGTGCCAGCTACGGCGGGGGGGCTAAGAATGAGCAGTTCTTC; cdr3_aa: CASYGGGAKNEQFF; j_call: TRBJ2-1; clone_size: NA; v_call: TRBV6-5; d_call: TRBD2; cdr3_length: 14
cdr3_nt: TGTGCCAGCAGTGACAGGGTTGGTAACTATGGCTACACCTTC; cdr3_aa: CASSDRVGNYGYTF; j_call: TRBJ1-2; clone_size: NA; v_call: TRBV6-2/TRBV6-3; d_call: TRBD1; cdr3_length: 14
cdr3_nt: TGTGCCAGCAGCTCCCAAACCTACGGGACTAGCGGGGGAACGCGGGAGACCCAGTACTTC; cdr3_aa: CASSSQTYGTSGGTRETQYF; j_call: TRBJ2-5; clone_size: NA; v_call: TRBV13; d_call: TRBD2; cdr3_length: 20
cdr3_nt: TGTGCCAGCAGCCAACGAGGGAGAGCGGTGAGGGGAGGGGAGCAGTTCTTC; cdr3_aa: CASSQRGRAVRGGEQFF; j_call: TRBJ2-1; clone_size: NA; v_call: TRBV3-1/TRBV3-2; d_call: TRBD2; cdr3_length: 17
cdr3_nt: TGTGCCAGCAGCTTAGTTGTTTTAACAGCGGGGGGTCCCGATACGCAGTATTTT; cdr3_aa: CASSLVVLTAGGPDTQYF; j_call: TRBJ2-3; clone_size: NA; v_call: TRBV7-9; d_call: TRBD2; cdr3_length: 18
cdr3_nt: TGTGCCAGCAGCCCCTCGGACTACTACGAGCAGTACTTC; cdr3_aa: CASSPSDYYEQYF; j_call: TRBJ2-7; clone_size: NA; v_call: TRBV3-1/TRBV3-2; d_call: NA; cdr3_length: 13
cdr3_nt: TGTGCCAGTAACCCCAAGACCTATAGCACAGATACGCAGTATTTT; cdr3_aa: CASNPKTYSTDTQYF; j_call: TRBJ2-3; clone_size: NA; v_call: TRBV19; d_call: NA; cdr3_length: 15
cdr3_nt: TGTGCCAGCAGTAGAAACAGGGGTGAGCCCCAGCATTTT; cdr3_aa: CASSRNRGEPQHF; j_call: TRBJ1-5; clone_size: NA; v_call: TRBV6-2/TRBV6-3; d_call: TRBD1; cdr3_length: 13
cdr3_nt: TGCAGCGTTAGGGACACGATCTACGAGCAGTACTTC; cdr3_aa: CSVRDTIYEQYF; j_call: TRBJ2-7; clone_size: few; v_call: TRBV29-1; d_call: NA; cdr3_length: 12
cdr3_nt: TGTGCCAGCAGTTTATCCCCTCGACCCACGTCCACAGATACGCAGTATTTT; cdr3_aa: CASSLSPRPTSTDTQYF; j_call: TRBJ2-3; clone_size: NA; v_call: TRBV28; d_call: NA; cdr3_length: 17
cdr3_nt: TGTGCCAGTAGTGTCGACGGAGCCTCCTACAATGAGCAGTTCTTC; cdr3_aa: CASSVDGASYNEQFF; j_call: TRBJ2-1; clone_size: once; v_call: TRBV19; d_call: NA; cdr3_length: 15
cdr3_nt: TGTGCCAGCAGACTCGGACAGATCAATCAGCCCCAGCATTTT; cdr3_aa: CASRLGQINQPQHF; j_call: TRBJ1-5; clone_size: NA; v_call: TRBV28; d_call: NA; cdr3_length: 14
cdr3_nt: TGTGCCAGCAGCCCCCGGGGCAGCCCAGAAGCTTTCTTT; cdr3_aa: CASSPRGSPEAFF; j_call: TRBJ1-1; clone_size: few; v_call: TRBV7-8; d_call: NA; cdr3_length: 13
cdr3_nt: TGTGCCAGTAGTACCCGACTGACTAGCGGCTCCTACGAGCAGTACTTC; cdr3_aa: CASSTRLTSGSYEQYF; j_call: TRBJ2-7; clone_size: NA; v_call: TRBV19; d_call: TRBD2; cdr3_length: 16
cdr3_nt: TGCGCCAGCAGGGGTAGGGCCGGTCAGCCCCAGCATTTT; cdr3_aa: CASRGRAGQPQHF; j_call: TRBJ1-5; clone_size: NA; v_call: TRBV10-2; d_call: NA; cdr3_length: 13
cdr3_nt: TGTGCCAGCAGCTGGGGGGTCTCCCAGCCCCAGCATTTT; cdr3_aa: CASSWGVSQPQHF; j_call: TRBJ1-5; clone_size: NA; v_call: TRBV6-2/TRBV6-3; d_call: NA; cdr3_length: 13
cdr3_nt: TGTGCCAGCAGCGCCTATGGGGGGAACTCCTACAATGAGCAGTTCTTC; cdr3_aa: CASSAYGGNSYNEQFF; j_call: TRBJ2-1; clone_size: NA; v_call: TRBV9; d_call: NA; cdr3_length: 16
cdr3_nt: TGTGCTAGTGGAACCGAGACTAGCGGGGGACAAGAGACCCAGTACTTC; cdr3_aa: CASGTETSGGQETQYF; j_call: TRBJ2-5; clone_size: few; v_call: TRBV12-5; d_call: TRBD2; cdr3_length: 16
cdr3_nt: TGCAGCGTCCCTCGGTCACAGGGGAATGAGCAGTTCTTC; cdr3_aa: CSVPRSQGNEQFF; j_call: TRBJ2-1; clone_size: NA; v_call: TRBV29-1; d_call: TRBD1; cdr3_length: 13
cdr3_nt: TGCGCCAGCAGCTTGATGGGCCCAACTCAGGACACTGAAGCTTTCTTT; cdr3_aa: CASSLMGPTQDTEAFF; j_call: TRBJ1-1; clone_size: NA; v_call: TRBV5-1; d_call: NA; cdr3_length: 16
cdr3_nt: TGCGCCAGCAGCTTAAACCCGGGACTAGCGGGAGGGGGCAAAAACATTCAGTACTTC; cdr3_aa: CASSLNPGLAGGGKNIQYF; j_call: TRBJ2-4; clone_size: few; v_call: TRBV5-1; d_call: TRBD2; cdr3_length: 19
cdr3_nt: TGTGCCACCGGGACTAGCGTTTCCCAAGAGACCCAGTACTTC; cdr3_aa: CATGTSVSQETQYF; j_call: TRBJ2-5; clone_size: NA; v_call: TRBV24-1; d_call: TRBD2; cdr3_length: 14
cdr3_nt: TGTGCCAGCAGGGGTGACAGCCACCAAGAGACCCAGTACTTC; cdr3_aa: CASRGDSHQETQYF; j_call: TRBJ2-5; clone_size: few; v_call: TRBV7-9; d_call: NA; cdr3_length: 14
cdr3_nt: TGTGCCAGCAGCTTAGTGGTTAGGGATACGCAGTATTTT; cdr3_aa: CASSLVVRDTQYF; j_call: TRBJ2-3; clone_size: NA; v_call: TRBV7-2; d_call: NA; cdr3_length: 13
cdr3_nt: TGCGCCAGCAGTGAGTCGGGACAAAATCAGCCCCAGCATTTT; cdr3_aa: CASSESGQNQPQHF; j_call: TRBJ1-5; clone_size: NA; v_call: TRBV10-2; d_call: NA; cdr3_length: 14
cdr3_nt: TGTGCCAGCAGTTTTGACGGAATCATGAACACTGAAGCTTTCTTT; cdr3_aa: CASSFDGIMNTEAFF; j_call: TRBJ1-1; clone_size: NA; v_call: TRBV27; d_call: NA; cdr3_length: 15
cdr3_nt: TGTGCCACCAGCAAACTCCGGGAGACCTATGAGCAGTTCTTC; cdr3_aa: CATSKLRETYEQFF; j_call: TRBJ2-1; clone_size: NA; v_call: TRBV15; d_call: NA; cdr3_length: 14
cdr3_nt: TGTGCCAGCATTAAAGGACAGGGCTCCTACAATGAGCAGTTCTTC; cdr3_aa: CASIKGQGSYNEQFF; j_call: TRBJ2-1; clone_size: NA; v_call: TRBV6-5; d_call: TRBD1; cdr3_length: 15
cdr3_nt: TGTGCCAGCAGCTTCCGGGCCGGGACAGGGGGCGGGACTGAAGCTTTCTTT; cdr3_aa: CASSFRAGTGGGTEAFF; j_call: TRBJ1-1; clone_size: NA; v_call: TRBV11-2; d_call: TRBD1; cdr3_length: 17
cdr3_nt: TGTGCCAGCAGTAGTAGGGACAATCCCAATTCACCCCTCCACTTT; cdr3_aa: CASSSRDNPNSPLHF; j_call: TRBJ1-6; clone_size: NA; v_call: TRBV2; d_call: NA; cdr3_length: 15